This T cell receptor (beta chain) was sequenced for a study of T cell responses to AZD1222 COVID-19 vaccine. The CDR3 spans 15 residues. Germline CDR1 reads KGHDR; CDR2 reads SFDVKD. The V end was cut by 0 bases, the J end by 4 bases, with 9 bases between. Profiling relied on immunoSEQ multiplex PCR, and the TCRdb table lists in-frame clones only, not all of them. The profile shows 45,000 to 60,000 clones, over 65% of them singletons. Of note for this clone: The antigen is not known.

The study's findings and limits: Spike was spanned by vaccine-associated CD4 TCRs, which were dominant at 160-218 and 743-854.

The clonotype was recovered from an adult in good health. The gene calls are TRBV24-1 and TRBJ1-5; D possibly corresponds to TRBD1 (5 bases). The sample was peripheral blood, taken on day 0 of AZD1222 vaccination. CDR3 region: CATSDLRAGNQPQHF. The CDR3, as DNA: TGTGCCACCAGTGATTTGAGGGCAGGGAATCAGCCCCAGCATTTT.